This TCR beta chain was captured in a study of regulatory T cells in long-lasting Graves disease. Notes on the study in general: Persistent Graves' disease cases displayed lower TCR diversity than newly diagnosed ones. TRBV28 was favored in persistent disease, as were TRBJ1-2 and TRBJ2-5.

Researchers made TCR beta libraries by using iRepertoire HTBI primers and running Arm-PCR on CDR3 regions. TCRdb ran MiXCR on the multiplex PCR reads and lists one entry per CDR3 protein. The table lists roughly 400,000 distinct CDR3 sequences, around 23% of them singletons, with roughly an eighth in the top ten. The V gene's germline CDR1 is SGHRS and CDR2 YFSETQ. The CDR3 sequence is 14 residues long. For this clonotype: The antigen remains undetermined. At one end, the junction sequence differs from germline, possibly due to a read error.

Indicated time point: persistent/refractory GD, antithyroid drugs over 5 years with positive TRAb. PBMC RNA served as the TCR library source. The chain uses TRBV5-1 and TRBJ2-7; 10 nucleotides align to TRBD2. Sequences were derived from peripheral blood mononuclear cells (PBMCs), sampled when the disease was refractory, from a patient treated with antithyroid drugs. This receptor was taken from a female donor with Graves disease. The CDR3 DNA sequence: TGCGCAAGCAGGGTGTCTAGCGGGAGCTACGAGCAGTACTTC. It codes for CASRVSSGSYEQYF.